The clone carrying this T cell receptor beta chain was observed a few times. 5'RACE primed at constant segments yielded TCR alpha and TCR beta cDNA libraries bearing sample barcodes and UMIs. Each CDR3 protein gets one entry after TCRdb re-called the 5' RACE reads with MiXCR. The sample holds some 180,000 distinct CDR3 sequences, about a fifth seen once. CDR3 size: 14 residues. Germline V gene data show CDR1 as SNHLY and CDR2 as FYNNEI. Trimming stripped 4 bases from V and 6 bases from J, with 13 bases between. This record comes from a study of T-cell memory formation after mild COVID-19. The sequencing input was PBMCs or a T cell subset sorted from them (not recorded which). The receptor comes from a man aged 18-30 years who had mild COVID-19 (a few samples of this study predate the infection). Cell type and time point are not known. This chain uses TRBV2 with TRBJ1-5; the D is unclear. The CDR3 nucleotides are TGTGCCAGCAGTGGAGCGAATCTGGTTCAGCCCCAGCATTTT. Translation: CASSGANLVQPQHF.